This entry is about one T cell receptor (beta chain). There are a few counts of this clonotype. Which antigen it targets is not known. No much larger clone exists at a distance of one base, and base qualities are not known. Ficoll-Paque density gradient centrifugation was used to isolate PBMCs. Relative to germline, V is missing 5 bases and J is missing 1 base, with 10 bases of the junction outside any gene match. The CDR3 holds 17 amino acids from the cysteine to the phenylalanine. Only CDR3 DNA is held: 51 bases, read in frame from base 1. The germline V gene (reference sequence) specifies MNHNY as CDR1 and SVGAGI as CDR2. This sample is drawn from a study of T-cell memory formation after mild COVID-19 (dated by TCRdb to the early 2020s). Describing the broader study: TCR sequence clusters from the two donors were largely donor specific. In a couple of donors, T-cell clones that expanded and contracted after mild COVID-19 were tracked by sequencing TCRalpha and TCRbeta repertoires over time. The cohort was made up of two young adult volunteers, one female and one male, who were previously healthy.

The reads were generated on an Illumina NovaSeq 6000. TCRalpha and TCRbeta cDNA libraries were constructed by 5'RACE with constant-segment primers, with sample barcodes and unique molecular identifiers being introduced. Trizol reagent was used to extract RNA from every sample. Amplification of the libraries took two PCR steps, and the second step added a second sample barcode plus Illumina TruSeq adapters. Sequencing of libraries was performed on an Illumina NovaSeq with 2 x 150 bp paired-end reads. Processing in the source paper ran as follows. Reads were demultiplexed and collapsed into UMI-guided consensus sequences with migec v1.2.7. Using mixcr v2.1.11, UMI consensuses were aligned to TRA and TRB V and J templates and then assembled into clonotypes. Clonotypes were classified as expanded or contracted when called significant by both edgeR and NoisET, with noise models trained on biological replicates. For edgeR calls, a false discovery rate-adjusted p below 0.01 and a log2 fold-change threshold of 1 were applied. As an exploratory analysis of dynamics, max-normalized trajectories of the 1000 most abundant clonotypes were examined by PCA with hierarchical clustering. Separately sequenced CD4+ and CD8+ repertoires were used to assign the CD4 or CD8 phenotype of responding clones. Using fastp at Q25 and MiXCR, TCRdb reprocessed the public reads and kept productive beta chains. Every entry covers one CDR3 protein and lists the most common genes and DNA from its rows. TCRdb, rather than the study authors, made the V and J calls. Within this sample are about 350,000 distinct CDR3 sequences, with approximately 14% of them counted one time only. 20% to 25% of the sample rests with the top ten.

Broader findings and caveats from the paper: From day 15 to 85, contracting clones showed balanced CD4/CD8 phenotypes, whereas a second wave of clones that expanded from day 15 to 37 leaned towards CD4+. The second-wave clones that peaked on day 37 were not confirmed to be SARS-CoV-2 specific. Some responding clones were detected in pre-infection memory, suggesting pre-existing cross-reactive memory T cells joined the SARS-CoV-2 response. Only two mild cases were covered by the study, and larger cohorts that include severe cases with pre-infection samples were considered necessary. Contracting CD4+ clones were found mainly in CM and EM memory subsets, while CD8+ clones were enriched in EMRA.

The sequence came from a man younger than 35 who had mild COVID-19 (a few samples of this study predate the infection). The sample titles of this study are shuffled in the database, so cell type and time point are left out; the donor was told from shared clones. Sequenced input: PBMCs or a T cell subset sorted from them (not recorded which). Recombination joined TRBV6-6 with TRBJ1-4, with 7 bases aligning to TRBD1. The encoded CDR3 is CASSNPQGSLTNEKLFF. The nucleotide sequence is TGTGCCAGCAGTAACCCACAGGGGAGTCTAACTAATGAAAAACTGTTTTTT.